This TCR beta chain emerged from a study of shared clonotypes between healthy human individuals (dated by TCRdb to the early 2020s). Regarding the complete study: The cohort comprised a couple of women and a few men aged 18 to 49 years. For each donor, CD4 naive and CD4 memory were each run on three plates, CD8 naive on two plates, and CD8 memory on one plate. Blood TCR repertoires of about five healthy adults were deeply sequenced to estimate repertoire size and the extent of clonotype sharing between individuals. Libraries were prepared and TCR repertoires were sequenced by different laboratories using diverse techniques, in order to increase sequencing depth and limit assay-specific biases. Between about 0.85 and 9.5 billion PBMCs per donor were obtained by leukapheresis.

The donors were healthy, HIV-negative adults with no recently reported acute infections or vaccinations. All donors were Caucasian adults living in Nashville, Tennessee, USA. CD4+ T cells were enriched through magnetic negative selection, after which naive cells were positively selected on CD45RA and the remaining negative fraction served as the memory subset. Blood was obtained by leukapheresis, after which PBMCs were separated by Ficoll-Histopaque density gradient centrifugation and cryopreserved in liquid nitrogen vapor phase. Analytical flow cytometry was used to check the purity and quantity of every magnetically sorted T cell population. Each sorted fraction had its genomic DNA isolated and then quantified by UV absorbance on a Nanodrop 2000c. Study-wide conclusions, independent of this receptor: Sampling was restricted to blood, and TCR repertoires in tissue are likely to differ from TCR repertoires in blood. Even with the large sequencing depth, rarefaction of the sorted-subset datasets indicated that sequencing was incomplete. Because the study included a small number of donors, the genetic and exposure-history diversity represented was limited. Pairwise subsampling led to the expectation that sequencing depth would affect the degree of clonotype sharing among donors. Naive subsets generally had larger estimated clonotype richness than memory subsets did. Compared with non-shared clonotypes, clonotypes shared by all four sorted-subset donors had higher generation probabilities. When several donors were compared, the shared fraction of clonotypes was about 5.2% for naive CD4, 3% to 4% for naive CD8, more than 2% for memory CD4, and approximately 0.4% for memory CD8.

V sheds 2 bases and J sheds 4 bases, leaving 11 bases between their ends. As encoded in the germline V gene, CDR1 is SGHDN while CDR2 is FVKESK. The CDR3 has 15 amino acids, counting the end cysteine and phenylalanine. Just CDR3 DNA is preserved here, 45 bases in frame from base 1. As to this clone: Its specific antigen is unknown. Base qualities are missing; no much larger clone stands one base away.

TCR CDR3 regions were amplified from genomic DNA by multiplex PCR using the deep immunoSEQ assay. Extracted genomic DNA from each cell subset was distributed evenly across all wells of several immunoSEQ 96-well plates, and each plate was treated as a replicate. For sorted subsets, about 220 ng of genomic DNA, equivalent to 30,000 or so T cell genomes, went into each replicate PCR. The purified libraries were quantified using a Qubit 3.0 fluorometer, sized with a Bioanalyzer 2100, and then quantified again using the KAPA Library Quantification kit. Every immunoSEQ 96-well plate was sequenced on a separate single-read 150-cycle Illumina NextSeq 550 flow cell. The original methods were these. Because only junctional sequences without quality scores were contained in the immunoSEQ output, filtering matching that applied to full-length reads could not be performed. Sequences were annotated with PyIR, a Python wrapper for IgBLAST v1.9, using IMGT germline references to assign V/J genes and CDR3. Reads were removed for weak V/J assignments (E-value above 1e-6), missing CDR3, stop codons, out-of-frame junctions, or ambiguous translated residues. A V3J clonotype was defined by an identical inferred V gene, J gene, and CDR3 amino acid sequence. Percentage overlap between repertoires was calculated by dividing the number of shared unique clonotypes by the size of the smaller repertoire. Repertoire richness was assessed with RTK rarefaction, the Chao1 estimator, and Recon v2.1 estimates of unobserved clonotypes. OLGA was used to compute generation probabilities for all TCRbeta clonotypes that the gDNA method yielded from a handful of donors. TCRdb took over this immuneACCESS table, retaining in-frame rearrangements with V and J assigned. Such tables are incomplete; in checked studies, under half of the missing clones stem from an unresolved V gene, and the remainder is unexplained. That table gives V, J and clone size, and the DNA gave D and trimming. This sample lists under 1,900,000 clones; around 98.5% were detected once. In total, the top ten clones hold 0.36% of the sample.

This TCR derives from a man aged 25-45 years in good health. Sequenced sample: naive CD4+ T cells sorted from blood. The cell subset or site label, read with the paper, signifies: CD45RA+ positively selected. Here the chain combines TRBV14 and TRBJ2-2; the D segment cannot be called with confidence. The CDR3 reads CASSQLPQITGELFF. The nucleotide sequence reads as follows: TGTGCCAGCAGCCAACTCCCCCAGATCACCGGGGAGCTGTTTTTT. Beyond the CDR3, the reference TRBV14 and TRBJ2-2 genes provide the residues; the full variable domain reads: EAGVTQFPSHSVIEKGQTVTLRCDPISGHDNLYWYRRVMGKEIKFLLHFVKESKQDESGMPNNRFLAERTGGTYSTLKVQPAELEDSGVYFCASSQLPQITGELFFGEGSRLTVL.